Below are 24 T cell receptor beta chains sequenced from a single sample in a study of blood T cell repertoires in COVID-19. Some clones are missing from TCRdb's copy, which holds only in-frame ones; the method was immunoSEQ multiplex PCR. The sample yields about 110,000 clones, 70% to 90% seen once. Sequenced input: peripheral blood. These receptors were collected from a woman aged 55-70 years with acute or convalescent COVID-19.

The chain joins TRBV12-3 or TRBV12-4 to TRBJ1-2, with D possibly being TRBD1 (6 bases). V lost 5 bases and J lost 5, with 12 bases in between. The CDR3 runs to 13 residues. For the CDR3, the DNA is TGTGCCAGCAGTACTAGGCAGGGGTATGGCTACACCTTC. It codes for CASSTRQGYGYTF.

The V call is TRBV18, the J call TRBJ2-4, with 7 bases aligning to TRBD2. After removal of 2 bases from V and 6 bases from J, the junction contained 7 bases not matched to a gene. Looked up from germline, CDR1 is KGHSH and CDR2 is LQKENI. This CDR3 is built from 15 residues. The CDR3 DNA follows: TGTGCCAGCTCACCAGGGAGGGCTGGGGGAAACATTCAGTACTTC. This encodes CASSPGRAGGNIQYF.

The chain employs TRBV6-6 and TRBJ2-3, with TRBD1 matching 7 bases. The germline V gene has CDR1 MNHNY and CDR2 SVGAGI (reference sequence). The CDR3 consists of 17 residues. With V trimmed by 5 bases and J by 8 bases, 19 bases remained unmatched. For the CDR3, the DNA is TGTGCCAGCAGTCCGTCGTCTTGGGACAGCCCTCTGGGTACGCAGTATTTT. The encoded protein is CASSPSSWDSPLGTQYF.

V gene TRBV28 combines with J gene TRBJ2-5; TRBD2 aligns across 7 bases. There are 15 residues in the CDR3. V shed 2 bases and J 5 bases; nucleotides not matched to a gene: 8. CDR1 and CDR2 (germline): MDHEN, SYDVKM. The CDR3 sequence is CASSLGFGGYETQYF. In DNA, the CDR3 is TGTGCCAGCAGTTTAGGGTTCGGGGGGTACGAGACCCAGTACTTC.

The rearrangement links TRBV19 to TRBJ2-7, with D perhaps TRBD1 (6 bases). The CDR3 is made up of 13 amino acids. Germline V gives CDR1 LNHDA, CDR2 SQIVND (reference sequence). Trimming pared 5 bases from V and 2 bases from J, leaving 10 bases between. CDR3 nucleotide sequence: TGTGCCAGTAGTGAACAGGGAGCCTACGAGCAGTACTTC. Translated, it gives CASSEQGAYEQYF.

This chain joins TRBV4-2 and TRBJ1-6; D uncertain. From germline, CDR1 is LGHNA and CDR2 YNFKEQ. V was trimmed by 0 bases and J by 12 bases, leaving 9 bases between them. The CDR3 runs to 13 residues. The CDR3 bases are TGTGCCAGCAGCCAAGATTTGAGGCAACCCCTCCACTTT. This translates into CASSQDLRQPLHF.

The chain recombines TRBV5-1 with TRBJ1-4; no clear D gene. CDR1 and CDR2 from the germline V gene are SGHRS and YFSETQ. The CDR3 is 15 amino acids. With 0 bases removed from V and 8 bases from J, the gap between germline ends came to 14 bases. This CDR3 is CASSLDGGETEKLFF. CDR3 DNA sequence: TGCGCCAGCAGCTTGGACGGCGGGGAGACGGAAAAACTGTTTTTT.

The chain links TRBV5-1 to TRBJ1-4, with 9 bases lining up with TRBD1. There are 14 residues in the CDR3. After removal of 1 base from V and 8 bases from J, the junction contained 3 bases not matched to a gene. Germline V lookup: CDR1 SGHRS, CDR2 YFSETQ. This chain's CDR3 is CASSLTGGREKLFF. As DNA, the CDR3 is TGCGCCAGCAGCTTGACAGGGGGCAGGGAAAAACTGTTTTTT.

This clone was counted a single time. The chain has TRBV3-1 (or the pseudogene TRBV3-2) and TRBJ1-6; D call uncertain. This CDR3 is built from 16 residues. Germline assignment: CDR1 LGHDT and CDR2 YNNKEL (reference sequence). Trimming took off 1 base at V and 8 bases at J, with 15 bases between the two ends. CDR3 DNA: TGTGCCAGCAGCCAAGGTGCGACTCCTGGCCATTCACCCCTCCACTTT. Amino acid sequence: CASSQGATPGHSPLHF.

The rearrangement joins TRBV15 to TRBJ2-3; 10 nucleotides align to TRBD2. The CDR3 spans 16 residues. CDR1 and CDR2 from the germline V gene are LNHNV and YYDKDF (reference sequence). V trimming: 4 bases; J trimming: 5 bases; junction bases outside the gene matches: 9. The CDR3 protein is CATSTRRAGGVDTQYF. The DNA for the CDR3 is TGTGCCACCAGCACCCGCCGAGCGGGGGGGGTAGATACGCAGTATTTT.

V usage is TRBV4-2 and J usage is TRBJ1-2, with TRBD1 matching 9 bases. Germline V lookup: CDR1 LGHNA, CDR2 YNFKEQ. Losses at the gene ends were 2 bases for V and 4 bases for J; bases not matched to a gene: 8. The CDR3 runs to 16 residues. The chain's CDR3 is CASSQSPGQGLYGYTF. CDR3 DNA sequence: TGTGCCAGCAGCCAATCCCCGGGACAGGGTCTCTATGGCTACACCTTC.

The rearrangement uses TRBV10-3 and TRBJ1-1; no definite D call. CDR3 size: 13 residues. The germline V and J ends were trimmed by 6 bases and 4 bases, with 12 bases remaining between them. Germline V lookup: CDR1 ENHRY, CDR2 SYGVKD. CDR3 residues: CAIRQTLPTEAFF. In DNA form, the CDR3 reads TGTGCCATCAGACAGACACTGCCCACTGAAGCTTTCTTT.

The rearrangement joins TRBV21-1 to TRBJ2-5; whether TRBD2, the table's D call, matches the DNA was not checked. TRBV21-1 is annotated as a pseudogene. This CDR3 comprises 13 residues. The CDR3 region is CASSKLALVALYF. The CDR3 coding sequence is TGTGCCAGCAGCAAGCTGGCACTAGTGGCCCTTTACTTC.

This sequence joins TRBV11-2 and TRBJ2-5, with D maybe TRBD1 (6 bases). The CDR3 contains 15 residues. CDR1 is SGHAT, CDR2 FQNNGV, per germline. The V end lost 4 bases, the J end lost 5 bases, and 17 bases lay between the germline ends. This CDR3 is CASSSSGTPGETQYF. The CDR3 region has the DNA TGTGCCAGCAGCTCCTCCGGGACACCCGGGGAGACCCAGTACTTC. Based on the CDR3 plus reference TRBV11-2 and TRBJ2-5, the full variable domain is EAGVAQSPRYKIIEKRQSVAFWCNPISGHATLYWYQQILGQGPKLLIQFQNNGVVDDSQLPKDRFSAERLKGVDSTLKIQPAKLEDSAVYLCASSSSGTPGETQYFGPGTRLLVL.

The V call is TRBV27, the J call TRBJ2-7, with D perhaps TRBD2 (5 bases). The CDR3 has 17 amino acids. CDR1 and CDR2 from the germline V gene are MNHEY and SMNVEV (reference sequence). Between the trimmed V and J ends, which lost 1 base and 3 bases, there was a span of 19 bases. The CDR3 nucleotides are TGTGCCAGCAGTTTATTCAAAGGCCGGGGTACTATCTACGAGCAGTACTTC. It is translated as CASSLFKGRGTIYEQYF.

The chain links TRBV5-1 to TRBJ2-3, with 11 bases matching TRBD2. The V gene's germline CDR1 is SGHRS and CDR2 YFSETQ. V gave up 5 bases and J gave up 4 bases; unmatched junction bases: 3. The CDR3 is made up of 14 amino acids. Here the CDR3 reads CASRVLAGADTQYF. The CDR3 DNA reads TGCGCCAGCAGGGTACTAGCGGGAGCAGATACGCAGTATTTT. Full variable domain (missing parts from reference TRBV5-1 and TRBJ2-3): KAGVTQTPRYLIKTRGQQVTLSCSPISGHRSVSWYQQTPGQGLQFLFEYFSETQRNKGNFPGRFSGRQFSNSRSEMNVSTLELGDSALYLCASRVLAGADTQYFGPGTRLTVL.

The gene calls are TRBV6-1 and TRBJ2-2, with D tentatively TRBD2 (5 bases). The ends were cut back, 7 bases at V and 7 bases at J, with 16 bases in the middle. This CDR3 comprises 14 residues. Germline CDR1 MNHNS, CDR2 SASEGT. The CDR3 is CASMVWRVDGELFF. DNA of the CDR3: TGTGCCAGCATGGTCTGGCGGGTTGACGGGGAGCTGTTTTTT.

This chain links TRBV18 with TRBJ2-3; 7 nucleotides agree with TRBD1. V dropped 0 bases and J dropped 4; count of bases not matched to a gene: 1. CDR1 and CDR2 from the germline V gene are KGHSH and LQKENI. The length of the CDR3 is 14 residues. CDR3 nucleotide sequence: TGTGCCAGCTCACCACCGACAGGGCCAGATACGCAGTATTTT. This codes for CASSPPTGPDTQYF.

The chain joins TRBV2 to TRBJ1-2, with D tentatively TRBD1 (6 bases). This CDR3 has 18 amino acids. The germline V gene encodes CDR1 SNHLY and CDR2 FYNNEI. V lost 0 bases and J 3 bases, leaving 20 bases between the germline ends. The CDR3: CASSEAGERTDFDYGYTF. CDR3 bases: TGTGCCAGCAGTGAAGCTGGCGAAAGGACAGACTTCGACTATGGCTACACCTTC.

This clone was found a few times. The rearrangement joins TRBV30 to TRBJ1-3; D ambiguous. The germline gives CDR1 GTSNPN, CDR2 SVGIG (reference sequence). The V end was cut by 1 base, the J end by 8 bases, with 9 bases between. The CDR3 sequence is 12 residues long. CDR3 region: CAWSERADTIYF. The CDR3 coding sequence is TGTGCCTGGAGTGAGAGAGCGGACACCATATATTTT. The whole variable domain, filled in from reference TRBV30 and TRBJ1-3, reads SQTIHQWPATLVQPVGSPLSLECTVEGTSNPNLYWYRQAAGRGLQLLFYSVGIGQISSEVPQNLSASRPQDRQFILSSKKLLLSDSGFYLCAWSERADTIYFGEGSWLTVV.

V gene TRBV25-1 combines with J gene TRBJ2-7; the D gene is possibly TRBD1 (6 bases). V gave up 4 bases and J gave up 5 bases, with 15 bases separating them. Germline CDR1 reads MGHDK; CDR2 reads SYGVNS. The CDR3 has 14 residues. The CDR3 sequence is CASSVTGTLHEQYF. The CDR3 DNA is TGTGCCAGCAGTGTTACCGGGACACTCCACGAGCAGTACTTC.

The V and J genes are TRBV29-1 and TRBJ1-4, with D uncertain. The CDR3 loop spans 12 amino acids. Germline CDR1 and CDR2: SQVTM and ANQGSEA. The ends were cut back, 4 bases at V and 0 bases at J, with 3 bases in the middle. The CDR3: CSVVTTNEKLFF. In DNA form, the CDR3 reads TGCAGCGTTGTAACAACTAATGAAAAACTGTTTTTT. Based on the CDR3 plus reference TRBV29-1 and TRBJ1-4, the full variable domain is SAVISQKPSRDICQRGTSLTIQCQVDSQVTMMFWYRQQPGQSLTLIATANQGSEATYESGFVIDKFPISRPNLTFSTLTVSNMSPEDSSIYLCSVVTTNEKLFFGSGTQLSVL.

This chain connects TRBV30 to TRBJ2-5; TRBD1 agrees at 7 bases. After removal of 0 bases from V and 3 bases from J, the junction contained 1 base not matched to a gene. The CDR3 extends over 13 amino acids. The germline V gene encodes CDR1 GTSNPN and CDR2 SVGIG (reference sequence). DNA of the CDR3: TGTGCCTGGAGTGTGGGACAGAAAGAGACCCAGTACTTC. It is translated as CAWSVGQKETQYF. Full variable domain (outside the CDR3, taken from reference TRBV30 and TRBJ2-5): SQTIHQWPATLVQPVGSPLSLECTVEGTSNPNLYWYRQAAGRGLQLLFYSVGIGQISSEVPQNLSASRPQDRQFILSSKKLLLSDSGFYLCAWSVGQKETQYFGPGTRLLVL.

This clone was picked up a small number of times. J is TRBJ2-1 and V is TRBV30; 13 bases align to TRBD2. Germline assignment: CDR1 GTSNPN and CDR2 SVGIG (reference sequence). The CDR3 extends over 16 amino acids. V gave up 1 base and J gave up 5 bases; unmatched junction bases: 5. Written as DNA, the CDR3 is TGTGCCTGGAGTGAGGGGGGACTAGCGGGACACAATGAGCAGTTCTTC. It yields the protein CAWSEGGLAGHNEQFF. The complete variable domain, with remaining parts taken from reference TRBV30 and TRBJ2-1, reads SQTIHQWPATLVQPVGSPLSLECTVEGTSNPNLYWYRQAAGRGLQLLFYSVGIGQISSEVPQNLSASRPQDRQFILSSKKLLLSDSGFYLCAWSEGGLAGHNEQFFGPGTRLTVL.